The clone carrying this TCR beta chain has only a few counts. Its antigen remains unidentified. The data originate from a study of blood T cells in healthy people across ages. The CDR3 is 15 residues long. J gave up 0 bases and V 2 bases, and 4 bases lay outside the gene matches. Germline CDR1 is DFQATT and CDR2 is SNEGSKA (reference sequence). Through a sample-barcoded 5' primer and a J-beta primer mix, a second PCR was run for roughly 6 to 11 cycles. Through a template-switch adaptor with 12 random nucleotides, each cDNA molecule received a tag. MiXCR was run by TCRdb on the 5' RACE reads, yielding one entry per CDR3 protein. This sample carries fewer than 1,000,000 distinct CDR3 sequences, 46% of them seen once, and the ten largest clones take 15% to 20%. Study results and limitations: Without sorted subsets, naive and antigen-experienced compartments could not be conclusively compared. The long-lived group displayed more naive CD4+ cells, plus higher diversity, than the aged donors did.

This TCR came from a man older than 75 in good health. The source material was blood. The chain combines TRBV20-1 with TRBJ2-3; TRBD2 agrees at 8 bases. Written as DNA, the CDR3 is TGCAGTGCTAGAATAGCGGGACTTAGCACAGATACGCAGTATTTT. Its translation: CSARIAGLSTDTQYF.